This T cell receptor (beta chain) was sequenced during a study of Graves' ophthalmopathy and Graves' hyperthyroidism (dated by TCRdb to 2016 to 2019). For the study in its entirety: Peripheral blood was collected at initial diagnosis, prior to any treatment. In total, some 130 blood samples were TCR-sequenced: approximately 42 ophthalmopathy, 80 or so hyperthyroidism and 17 hyperthyroidism-to-ophthalmopathy patients. Following sample collection, hyperthyroidism patients were given methimazole at a starting dose of 30 mg daily, and ophthalmopathy patients were given high-dose intravenous methylprednisolone. TCR beta repertoire signatures were used to distinguish Graves' ophthalmopathy from Graves' hyperthyroidism and to predict progression to ophthalmopathy. To explore V-J signatures that separate ophthalmopathy from hyperthyroidism, a discovery set of approximately 100 patients was enrolled, consisting of about 43 with ophthalmopathy and some 59 with stable hyperthyroidism. In roughly six hyperthyroidism patients, the T-cell repertoires found in thyroid tissue were compared with those found in blood. The roughly 91 discovery patients were randomly divided into training and test sets at a 7:3 ratio. An independent validation cohort was composed of roughly 18 hyperthyroidism patients and around 16 patients who later progressed from hyperthyroidism to ophthalmopathy.

The germline V gene sets CDR1 to SGHDT and CDR2 to YYEEEE. The CDR3 runs 18 amino acids, cysteine and phenylalanine included. Only the CDR3 region is kept as DNA, spanning 54 bases read in frame from base 1. Between the V and J ends, shortened by 4 bases and 5 bases respectively, the junction contains 28 bases. For repertoire sequencing, the TCR beta CDR3 regions were amplified from RNA transcripts. HTBI primers and the Qiagen OneStep RT-PCR kit were used in a first-round RT-PCR, which was followed by a second-round multiplex PCR, size selection and purification. Libraries were sequenced on an Illumina HiSeq2000 using paired-end 100 bp reads. On the study's bioinformatics: SOAPnuke was used for read processing, and reads with adapters, uncalled bases, a mean Phred below 15, or no exact constant-primer or identifier match were discarded. COPE v1.2.5 was used to merge high-quality paired reads. Unique nucleotide sequences were defined as clonotypes and aligned to IMGT TRB V, D and J references using MiTCR v1.1. The analysis was limited to V-J combinations with a frequency above 0.0001, which together covered 99.2% of repertoires. A TCR clonal expansion and chaos score per V-J combination was defined as the ratio of F50 clonal expansion to chaos observed in the TCRdist matrix. Features were reduced by Welch's t-statistics and random forest to more than 10 V-J combinations, which fed a naive Bayes classifier. The similarity between thyroid and blood repertoires was quantified using the Morisita-Horn index. TCRdb trimmed public reads at Q25 via fastp, called clones via MiXCR and kept in-frame beta chains. Each CDR3 protein appears once, grouped with its most common genes and DNA. The V and J calls were determined by TCRdb, not by the authors. The sample table holds roughly 230,000 distinct CDR3 sequences, of which about 22% were seen once. The leading ten clones occupy about 46% of the sample.

Ophthalmopathy patients had moderately to severely active disease, Clinical Activity Score of at least 3, NOSPECS grade of at least 4, and disease duration under 3 months. Anyone with other autoimmune diseases, uncontrolled infections, pregnancy or lactation was excluded from the study. Clinical symptoms, serum thyroxine, TRAb, thyroid ultrasound and orbital computed tomography were used for diagnosis. PBMCs were isolated from about 9.1 ml of fresh peripheral blood by Ficoll-Paque density gradient centrifugation. Total RNA was extracted with Trizol reagent and quality-checked on an Agilent 2100 Bioanalyzer. At least ten counts were recorded for this clonotype. Which antigen it targets is not known. No much larger clonotype is one base removed from it; base qualities were not supplied. Overall study outcomes, separate from this receptor: No statistical method was used to set the sample size in advance, and the investigators knew which group each participant was assigned to. In cross-validation, the 13-signature model distinguished ophthalmopathy from stable hyperthyroidism with just over 85% sensitivity and nearly 82% specificity, and in the test set the corresponding values were about 80% and 75%. In validation, the model predicted ophthalmopathy progression with about 64% sensitivity and less than 80% specificity; some 13 predicted patients were CT-confirmed with GO in a median of about 7.1 months. Most of the expanded thyroid clonotypes with a frequency above 0.001 were also detected in blood, and it was suggested that the thyroid immune response may be reflected by blood repertoires.

The TCR was taken from a woman aged 50 to 60 with Graves' ophthalmopathy. Donor details come from another sample of the same person, matched by shared clones. Material for sequencing was peripheral blood. Rearrangement joined TRBV5-6 to TRBJ2-7; a tentative D call is TRBD2 (6 bases match). CDR3 protein: CASSGPALSGWRGDEQYF. The DNA is TGTGCCAGCAGCGGACCAGCCCTTAGCGGCTGGAGGGGAGACGAGCAGTACTTC.